Shown below are 26 T cell receptor beta chains from a single sample sequenced in a study of T cells in Graves' hyperthyroidism and ophthalmopathy. Amplified TCR beta CDR3 regions came from RNA transcripts. The TCR CDR3 was amplified in a first-round RT-PCR using the HTBI primer set. Each CDR3 protein gets one entry after TCRdb re-called the multiplex PCR reads with MiXCR. The sample lists 500,000 to 600,000 distinct CDR3 sequences; 40% to 50% were seen once. The sequencing input was peripheral blood or thyroid tissue (not recorded which). These receptors all stem from an adult woman with Graves' disease, either hyperthyroidism or ophthalmopathy (not recorded which).

The rearrangement uses TRBV10-3 and TRBJ2-5; 11 nucleotides align to TRBD2. CDR1 is ENHRY, CDR2 SYGVKD, per germline. Trimming at V came to 10 bases and at J to 0 bases, leaving 7 bases not matched to a gene. The CDR3 extends over 15 amino acids. The CDR3 spells CASRRLAGYQETQYF. The CDR3 bases are TGTGCCAGCAGAAGACTAGCGGGATACCAAGAGACCCAGTACTTC.

The rearrangement links TRBV7-2 to TRBJ2-5; D is ambiguous. This CDR3 has 13 amino acids. Trimming removed 7 bases at V and 5 bases at J, with 14 bases between. Germline lookup yields CDR1 SGHTA and CDR2 FQGNSA. DNA of the CDR3: TGTGCCAGCACCCGGTCAGGAATGGAGACCCAGTACTTC. Translated: CASTRSGMETQYF.

In this sample, this clonotype turned up many times. The chain's CDR3 is CASSPGRAGTGELFF. The CDR3 nucleotides are TGTGCCAGCAGCCCTGGAAGGGCAGGGACCGGGGAGCTGTTTTTT. The chain has TRBV7-9 and TRBJ2-2, with a tentative D call TRBD1 (5 bases). CDR3 length: 15 amino acids. Germline lookup yields CDR1 SEHNR and CDR2 FQNEAQ (reference sequence). V was cut by 5 bases and J by 5 bases, with 15 bases left in between.

This clonotype has a handful of counts. The chain uses TRBV15 and TRBJ2-7; D tentatively fits TRBD1 or TRBD2 (5 bases each). V shed 2 bases and J shed 0 bases, with 17 bases lying between them. The CDR3 extends over 17 amino acids. Germline V gene lookup returns CDR1 LNHNV and CDR2 YYDKDF (reference sequence). The CDR3: CATSRPPGQTFSYEQYF. The CDR3 nucleotides read TGTGCCACCAGCAGACCGCCGGGGCAGACCTTCTCCTACGAGCAGTACTTC.

The chain recombines TRBV7-9 with TRBJ2-5; TRBD1 matches 7 bases. Germline CDR1 and CDR2: SEHNR and FQNEAQ (reference sequence). This CDR3 region has 17 residues. V shed 5 bases, J shed 3 bases, and the junction held 15 bases outside the gene matches. CDR3 coding DNA: TGTGCCAGCAGCACCCCGACAGGGCCAGGTGAAAAAGAGACCCAGTACTTC. It translates to CASSTPTGPGEKETQYF.

V is TRBV9 and J is TRBJ1-5; TRBD1 is a possible D gene (5 bases). The V end lost 4 bases, the J end lost 7 bases, and 15 bases lay between the germline ends. Germline-derived CDR1 and CDR2 are SGDLS and YYNGEE. The CDR3 runs 14 residues. The CDR3, as DNA: TGTGCCAGCAGCCCCCCAGGGTCCGAACAGCCCCAGCATTTT. Translating it yields CASSPPGSEQPQHF.

This clonotype was found many times. The chain uses TRBV10-3 and TRBJ1-4; maybe TRBD1 (6 bases). V dropped 8 bases and J dropped 0 bases, with 10 bases sitting between them. In germline, CDR1 is ENHRY, CDR2 SYGVKD. This CDR3 is built from 14 residues. CDR3 protein: CAIWAGATNEKLFF. The CDR3 DNA sequence: TGTGCCATCTGGGCAGGGGCAACTAATGAAAAACTGTTTTTT.

This clonotype was counted a few times. The J gene is TRBJ2-7, the V gene TRBV27, with D perhaps matching TRBD1 (5 bases). The germline V and J ends were trimmed by 6 bases and 4 bases, with 13 bases remaining between them. Germline V lookup: CDR1 MNHEY, CDR2 SMNVEV (reference sequence). CDR3 length: 13 amino acids. The DNA for the CDR3 is TGTGCCAGCAGCTTTGGCAGGGCTTACGAGCAGTACTTC. This translates into CASSFGRAYEQYF.

The chain links TRBV7-9 to TRBJ2-5, with D possibly being TRBD2 (5 bases). The CDR3 extends over 15 amino acids. Deletions cut 5 bases from V and 5 bases from J, with 18 bases between. The germline CDR1 and CDR2 sequences are SEHNR and FQNEAQ (reference sequence). The CDR3 protein is CASSPGVAFGETQYF. CDR3 sequence (DNA): TGTGCCAGCAGCCCCGGGGTAGCCTTCGGGGAGACCCAGTACTTC.

This rearrangement joins TRBV10-3 to TRBJ1-1; D uncertain. The germline V and J ends were trimmed by 7 bases and 8 bases, with 14 bases remaining between them. Germline V gene data show CDR1 as ENHRY and CDR2 as SYGVKD. The CDR3 spans 12 residues. For the CDR3, the DNA is TGTGCCATCACCAAGAGCGGGAGCGAAGCTTTCTTT. This gives the protein CAITKSGSEAFF.

In its sample, this clonotype was seen many times. The chain couples TRBV12-3 or TRBV12-4 to TRBJ1-2; tentative D call: TRBD1 (5 bases). With 3 bases removed from V and 6 bases from J, the gap between germline ends came to 11 bases. CDR3 length: 13 residues. The CDR3 bases are TGTGCCAGCAGTTTTAACGGGGGGGATGGCTACACCTTC. Encoded protein: CASSFNGGDGYTF.

This clonotype was counted many times. J is TRBJ2-7 and V is TRBV5-1; D is perhaps TRBD1 or TRBD2 (5 bases each). V was clipped by 0 bases and J by 3 bases, with 10 bases between them. The CDR3 is 14 residues long. Per germline, CDR1 SGHRS and CDR2 YFSETQ. CDR3 residues: CASSLAPGSYEQYF. The CDR3 DNA sequence: TGCGCCAGCAGCTTGGCCCCAGGGAGCTACGAGCAGTACTTC.

This sequence joins TRBV20-1 and TRBJ2-5; no definite D call. V was shortened by 0 bases and J by 1 base, with 9 bases between the two germline ends. CDR1 and CDR2 (germline): DFQATT, SNEGSKA (reference sequence). The CDR3 is 14 amino acids. The CDR3 DNA is TGCAGTGCTAGAGATGCAGCGAGCCAAGAGACCCAGTACTTC. Translating gives CSARDAASQETQYF.

The CDR3 region has the DNA TGTGCCAGCTCCCCAAGGTTCTATGGCTACACCTTC. Translating it yields CASSPRFYGYTF. The chain carries TRBV5-6 and TRBJ1-2; D is unresolved. Between the trimmed V and J ends, which lost 7 bases and 4 bases, there was a span of 11 bases. The CDR3 totals 12 residues. Germline loops: CDR1 SGHDT, CDR2 YYEEEE.

This chain connects TRBV15 to TRBJ1-3; D ambiguous. Trimming shortened V by 0 bases and J by 1 base, and 7 bases separated the two germline ends. CDR1 and CDR2 (germline): LNHNV, YYDKDF (reference sequence). The CDR3 sequence is 15 residues long. Written as DNA, the CDR3 is TGTGCCACCAGCAGAGATGGGCAATCTGGAAACACCATATATTTT. Amino acid sequence: CATSRDGQSGNTIYF. Full variable domain (remainder filled in from reference TRBV15 and TRBJ1-3): DAMVIQNPRYQVTQFGKPVTLSCSQTLNHNVMYWYQQKSSQAPKLLFHYYDKDFNNEADTPDNFQSRRPNTSFCFLDIRSPGLGDTAMYLCATSRDGQSGNTIYFGEGSWLTVV.

The rearrangement links TRBV20-1 to TRBJ2-7; weak D call: TRBD2 (6 bases). From germline, CDR1 is DFQATT and CDR2 SNEGSKA (reference sequence). Between the trimmed V and J ends, which lost 3 bases and 7 bases, there was a span of 22 bases. The CDR3 contains 15 residues. Here the CDR3 reads CSARGTGDSIIEQYF. The CDR3 nucleotides read TGCAGTGCTAGGGGAACGGGAGATTCGATTATAGAGCAGTACTTC.

This chain connects TRBV20-1 to TRBJ1-2; TRBD1 might be the D (6 bases). Germline V gene data show CDR1 as DFQATT and CDR2 as SNEGSKA (reference sequence). V shed 5 bases and J shed 6 bases, with 19 bases lying between them. CDR3 size: 14 residues. The CDR3 DNA sequence: TGCAGTGCTTTTAGCGGGAGGGGGGACGATGGCTACACCTTC. It specifies CSAFSGRGDDGYTF.

On this clonotype itself: The conserved phenylalanine or tryptophan normally closing the CDR3 is absent here, so this likely arose from a read error. The V and J genes are TRBV20-1 and TRBJ1-4; no clear D gene. The length of the CDR3 is 14 residues. Per germline, CDR1 DFQATT and CDR2 SNEGSKA (reference sequence). Trimming took off 4 bases at V and 3 bases at J, with 12 bases between the two ends. CDR3 nucleotides: TGCAGTGCTATGACGGGGTCGGCTAATGAAAAACTGTTTTCT. It encodes CSAMTGSANEKLFS.

The chain has TRBV7-9 and TRBJ2-7; D assignment may be TRBD1 or TRBD2 (5 bases each). This CDR3 is built from 13 residues. V shed 5 bases and J shed 5 bases, with 13 bases lying between them. Germline V CDR1 and CDR2: SEHNR, FQNEAQ (reference sequence). The CDR3 DNA follows: TGTGCCAGCAGCAAACTGGGACGGCACGAGCAGTACTTC. Translated, it gives CASSKLGRHEQYF.

Here the CDR3 DNA reads TGTGCCAGCACCCCAGAGCGGGAGGGCCTTGACGAGCAGTACTTC. Its translation: CASTPEREGLDEQYF. The chain recombines TRBV6-1 with TRBJ2-7; 10 nucleotides match TRBD2. This CDR3 has 15 amino acids. V was clipped by 7 bases and J by 5 bases; unmatched bases: 11. The germline V gene has CDR1 MNHNS and CDR2 SASEGT.

The chain links TRBV7-8 to TRBJ1-1; perhaps TRBD1 as D (5 bases). Germline CDR1 SGHVS, CDR2 FQNEAQ. CDR3 length: 11 residues. With 11 bases removed from V and 4 bases from J, the gap between germline ends came to 11 bases. CDR3 sequence (DNA): TGTGCCGACAGCCTATTCACTGAAGCTTTCTTT. Protein sequence: CADSLFTEAFF.

The table lists this clonotype with a few counts. The chain uses TRBV19 and TRBJ1-5, with 10 bases matching TRBD1. This CDR3 is 14 amino acids long. The V segment lost 6 bases and the J segment 2 bases; nucleotides outside the gene matches: 1. The germline CDR1 and CDR2 sequences are LNHDA and SQIVND (reference sequence). The CDR3 DNA is TGTGCCAGTAGGACAGGGGGCCGCAATCAGCCCCAGCATTTT. It is translated as CASRTGGRNQPQHF. The full variable domain, rest sourced from reference TRBV19 and TRBJ1-5, is DGGITQSPKYLFRKEGQNVTLSCEQNLNHDAMYWYRQDPGQGLRLIYYSQIVNDFQKGDIAEGYSVSREKKESFPLTVTSAQKNPTAFYLCASRTGGRNQPQHFGDGTRLSIL.

Notes on this clonotype: The CDR3 end shows no conserved phenylalanine or tryptophan, and so a read error is likely. The rearrangement uses TRBV20-1 and TRBJ1-1, with 9 bases lining up with TRBD1. The CDR3 spans 16 residues. Germline V gene lookup returns CDR1 DFQATT and CDR2 SNEGSKA (reference sequence). The CDR3 reads CSARRTGAEVNTEAFL. CDR3 sequence (DNA): TGCAGTGCTAGAAGGACAGGGGCCGAAGTGAACACTGAGGCTTTCCTT.

This clonotype was found once. The rearrangement uses TRBV10-3 and TRBJ2-6; 9 bases are shared with TRBD2. CDR1 ENHRY and CDR2 SYGVKD come from the germline V gene. The CDR3 length is 16 residues. The V gene end was trimmed by 0 bases and the J gene end by 8 bases; junction bases not matched to a gene: 5. For the CDR3, the DNA is TGTGCCATCAGTGAGTCGGGGACTAGCATGTCCAACGTCCTGACTTTC. Its protein is CAISESGTSMSNVLTF.

J is TRBJ1-1 and V is TRBV7-9; D gene ambiguous. The V and J ends lost 0 bases and 7 bases respectively, with 15 bases between them. This CDR3 spans 15 amino acids. CDR1 SEHNR and CDR2 FQNEAQ come from the germline V gene (reference sequence). The CDR3 reads CASSLALDGTYEAFF. DNA of the CDR3: TGTGCCAGCAGCTTAGCCCTAGACGGAACTTATGAAGCTTTCTTT. Looking up the rest from reference TRBV7-9 and TRBJ1-1 gives the full variable domain: DTGVSQNPRHKITKRGQNVTFRCDPISEHNRLYWYRQTLGQGPEFLTYFQNEAQLEKSRLLSDRFSAERPKGSFSTLEIQRTEQGDSAMYLCASSLALDGTYEAFFGQGTRLTVV.

This clonotype has just a few counts. The rearrangement links TRBV29-1 to TRBJ2-5; possibly TRBD2 for D (6 bases). Trimming stripped 8 bases from V and 4 bases from J, with 14 bases between. The CDR3 spans 12 residues. The V gene's germline CDR1 is SQVTM and CDR2 ANQGSEA. In nucleotides, the CDR3 is TGCAGCACCGGTGGGGGGAGAGAGACCCAGTACTTC. It translates to CSTGGGRETQYF.